This entry lists 4 T cell receptor beta chains sequenced from one sample in a study of T-cell memory formation after mild COVID-19. TCRdb re-called the 5' RACE reads through MiXCR, storing one row per CDR3 protein. The repertoire has 100,000 to 140,000 distinct CDR3 sequences, roughly 14% of them found once; the top ten carry roughly 40%. Material for sequencing was PBMCs or a T cell subset sorted from them (not recorded which). The receptors here all came from a man aged 18-30 years who had mild COVID-19 (a few samples of this study predate the infection). Cell type and time point are not known.

The rearrangement links TRBV7-9 to TRBJ2-7; D call uncertain. V lost 1 base to trimming and J lost 3 bases, with 7 bases between them. This CDR3 is 13 amino acids long. Looked up from germline, CDR1 is SEHNR and CDR2 is FQNEAQ (reference sequence). The CDR3 DNA follows: TGTGCCAGCAGCTTAGATACCTACTACGAGCAGTACGTC. Residues: CASSLDTYYEQYV.

This clonotype has just a few counts. The J gene is TRBJ1-1, the V gene TRBV11-3; unclear D gene. This CDR3 contains 13 residues. Trimming removed 2 bases at V and 4 bases at J, with 8 bases between. Germline CDR1 reads SGHNT; CDR2 reads YENEEA. The DNA of the CDR3 is TGTGCCAGCAGCTTAAGGGTTGGCACTGAAGCTTTCTTT. Its translation: CASSLRVGTEAFF.

CDR3 sequence reads: CASSFSGAEQYF. CDR3 DNA: TGTGCCAGCAGCTTCTCAGGGGCCGAGCAGTACTTC. This chain uses TRBV7-9 with TRBJ2-7; D perhaps matches TRBD1 (6 bases). The CDR3 extends over 12 amino acids. V lost 3 bases to trimming and J lost 6 bases, with 9 bases between them. Germline V gene sequence: CDR1 SEHNR, CDR2 FQNEAQ (reference sequence).

This clonotype was seen ten or more times. The chain recombines TRBV20-1 with TRBJ1-2, with TRBD1 as a possible D gene (5 bases). The V gene lost 3 bases and the J gene lost 7 bases, with 18 bases spanning the gap. Germline V CDR1 and CDR2: DFQATT, SNEGSKA (reference sequence). The CDR3 sequence is 14 residues long. The CDR3 coding sequence is TGCAGTGCTAGGGGACGGGGGGACCTCGGTGGCTACACCTTC. Translation: CSARGRGDLGGYTF.